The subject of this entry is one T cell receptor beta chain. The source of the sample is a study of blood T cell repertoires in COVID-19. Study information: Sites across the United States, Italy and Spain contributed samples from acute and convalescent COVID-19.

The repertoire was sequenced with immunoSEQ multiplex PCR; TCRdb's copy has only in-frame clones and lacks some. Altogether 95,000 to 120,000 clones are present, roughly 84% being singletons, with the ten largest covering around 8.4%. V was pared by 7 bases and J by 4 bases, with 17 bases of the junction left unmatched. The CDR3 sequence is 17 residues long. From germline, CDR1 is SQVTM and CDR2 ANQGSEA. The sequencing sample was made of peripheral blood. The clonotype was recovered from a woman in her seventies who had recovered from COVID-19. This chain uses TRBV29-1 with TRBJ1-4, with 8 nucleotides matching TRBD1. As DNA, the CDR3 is TGCAGCGCCGACCCGGACAGGGTTGGGCCGAATAATGAAAAACTGTTTTTT. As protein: CSADPDRVGPNNEKLFF.